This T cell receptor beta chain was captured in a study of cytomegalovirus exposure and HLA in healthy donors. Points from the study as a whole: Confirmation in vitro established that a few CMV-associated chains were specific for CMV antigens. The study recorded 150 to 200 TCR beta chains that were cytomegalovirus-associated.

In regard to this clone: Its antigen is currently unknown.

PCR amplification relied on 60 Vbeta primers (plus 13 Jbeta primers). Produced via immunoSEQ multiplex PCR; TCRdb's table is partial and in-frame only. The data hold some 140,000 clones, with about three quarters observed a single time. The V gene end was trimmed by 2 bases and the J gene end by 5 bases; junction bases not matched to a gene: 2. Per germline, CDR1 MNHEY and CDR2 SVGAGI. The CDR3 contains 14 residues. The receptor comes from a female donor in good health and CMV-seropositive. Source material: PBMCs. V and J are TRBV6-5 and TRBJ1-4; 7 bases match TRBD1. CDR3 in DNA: TGTGCCAGCAGTTACAGCAGGGGGAATGAAAAACTGTTTTTT. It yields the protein CASSYSRGNEKLFF.